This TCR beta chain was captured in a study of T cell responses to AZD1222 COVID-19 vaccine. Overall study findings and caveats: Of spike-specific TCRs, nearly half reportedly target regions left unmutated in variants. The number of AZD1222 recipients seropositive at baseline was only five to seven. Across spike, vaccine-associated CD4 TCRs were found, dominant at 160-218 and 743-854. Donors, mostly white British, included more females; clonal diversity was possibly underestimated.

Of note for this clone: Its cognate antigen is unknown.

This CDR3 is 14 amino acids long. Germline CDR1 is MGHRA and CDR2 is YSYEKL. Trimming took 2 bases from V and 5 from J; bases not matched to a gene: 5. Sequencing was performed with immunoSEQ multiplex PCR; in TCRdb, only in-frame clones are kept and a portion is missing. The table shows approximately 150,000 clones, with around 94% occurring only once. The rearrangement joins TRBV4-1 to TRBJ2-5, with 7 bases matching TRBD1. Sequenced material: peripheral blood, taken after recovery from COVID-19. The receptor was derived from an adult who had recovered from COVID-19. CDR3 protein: CASSQTGVWETQYF. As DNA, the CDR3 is TGCGCCAGCAGCCAAACAGGGGTGTGGGAGACCCAGTACTTC.